Listed below are T cell receptor beta chains from one sample, sequenced in a study of blood T cells in healthy people across ages. TCRdb re-analysed the 5' RACE reads in MiXCR, keeping a single row per CDR3 protein. Seen here are roughly 680,000 distinct CDR3 sequences, roughly 50% observed once, and the top ten hold roughly 34%. Sequenced input: blood. Receptors originate from a woman aged 55 to 70 in good health. The CDR3 runs from the conserved cysteine through the conserved F or W. Clone size is given for some rows only: seen once, a few or many times, or a class if the clone is expanded.

j_gene: TRBJ2-2
abundance: .
v_gene: TRBV9
CDR3aa: CASSATPDRVGELFF

j_gene: TRBJ2-5
abundance: .
v_gene: TRBV4-1
CDR3aa: CASSQGGSGETQYF

j_gene: TRBJ2-5
abundance: .
v_gene: TRBV6-6
CDR3aa: CASSPTGFAQYF

j_gene: TRBJ2-6
abundance: .
v_gene: TRBV21-1
CDR3aa: CASSKGPGTGPSGANVLTF

j_gene: TRBJ1-4
abundance: many
v_gene: TRBV7-9
CDR3aa: CASSSGTTSTNEKLFF

j_gene: TRBJ1-6
abundance: few
v_gene: TRBV20-1
CDR3aa: CSASRGQGGSPLHF

j_gene: TRBJ1-6
abundance: .
v_gene: TRBV5-4
CDR3aa: CASSPASSYNSPLHF

j_gene: TRBJ1-1
abundance: .
v_gene: TRBV10-3
CDR3aa: CAISDIGGRRNTEAFF

j_gene: TRBJ2-7
abundance: .
v_gene: TRBV5-1
CDR3aa: CASSRGTEQGEQYF

j_gene: TRBJ2-1
abundance: .
v_gene: TRBV3-1
CDR3aa: CASSQVVINEQFF

j_gene: TRBJ2-2
abundance: .
v_gene: TRBV6-5
CDR3aa: CARGVTGELFF

j_gene: TRBJ2-7
abundance: .
v_gene: TRBV7-9
CDR3aa: CASRGQGAVYEQYF

j_gene: TRBJ1-1
abundance: once
v_gene: TRBV4-3
CDR3aa: CASSQSGGRSTEAFF

j_gene: TRBJ2-3
abundance: .
v_gene: TRBV20-1
CDR3aa: CSANTDPDTQYF

j_gene: TRBJ1-2
abundance: .
v_gene: TRBV5-1
CDR3aa: CASSLGAVQYGYTF

j_gene: TRBJ2-5
abundance: .
v_gene: TRBV29-1
CDR3aa: CSVGLPGETRYF

j_gene: TRBJ2-1
abundance: .
v_gene: TRBV20-1
CDR3aa: CSARAPGLAGNEQFF

j_gene: TRBJ2-6
abundance: few
v_gene: TRBV6-1
CDR3aa: CASSPRWDRAGANVLTF

j_gene: TRBJ1-2
abundance: few
v_gene: TRBV7-2
CDR3aa: CASSPAFLRTNYGYTF

j_gene: TRBJ1-6
abundance: .
v_gene: TRBV27
CDR3aa: CASSQGAGIGSPLHF

j_gene: TRBJ2-1
abundance: .
v_gene: TRBV4-3
CDR3aa: CASSQGTSGSDEQFF

j_gene: TRBJ2-5
abundance: .
v_gene: TRBV20-1
CDR3aa: CSAPSGGPQETQYF

j_gene: TRBJ2-5
abundance: .
v_gene: TRBV24-1
CDR3aa: CATSEPQGETQYF

j_gene: TRBJ1-4
abundance: .
v_gene: TRBV7-9
CDR3aa: CASSPQQGGKLFF

j_gene: TRBJ2-2
abundance: .
v_gene: TRBV28
CDR3aa: CASRNWGGRTGELFF

j_gene: TRBJ2-5
abundance: .
v_gene: TRBV20-1
CDR3aa: CSARPGLGWQYF

j_gene: TRBJ1-2
abundance: .
v_gene: TRBV20-1
CDR3aa: CNAPRGSEGYTF

j_gene: TRBJ2-7
abundance: .
v_gene: TRBV12-3/TRBV12-4
CDR3aa: CASSSSGTAPYEQYF

j_gene: TRBJ2-1
abundance: .
v_gene: TRBV7-9
CDR3aa: CASSLATGRAGNEQFF

j_gene: .
abundance: .
v_gene: TRBV6-5
CDR3aa: CASSSLGGVDNIQYF

j_gene: TRBJ2-5
abundance: .
v_gene: TRBV7-9
CDR3aa: CASSPGTSSSKETQYF

j_gene: TRBJ1-2
abundance: .
v_gene: TRBV29-1
CDR3aa: CSVEPDRIRGYTF